This TCR beta chain stems from a study of shared clonotypes between healthy human individuals. In the study overall: Researchers drew samples from two women and three men aged 18 to 49. Study-wide points: Clonotype sharing among the donors was expected to vary with sequencing depth.

Once extracted for a subset, genomic DNA was divided evenly among several immunoSEQ plates. Libraries were prepared by immunoSEQ multiplex PCR; TCRdb keeps only in-frame clonotypes and omits some of them. The table shows a few million clones, with 90% to 95% occurring only once. This clone showed up just a few times. The antigen is unknown. Additional DNA sequences in this sample encode the identical CDR3. V was trimmed by 3 bases and J by 0 bases, leaving 4 bases between them. Germline CDR1 is SQVTM and CDR2 is ANQGSEA. This CDR3 spans 12 amino acids. Naive CD8 isolation took CD45RO-negative cells positively selected for CCR7 and excluded terminally differentiated effector memory CD45RA+ cells.

The V gene is TRBV29-1, the J gene TRBJ2-3; D unclear. The sequenced sample consisted of naive CD8+ T cells from PBMCs. This TCR was recovered from a young man in good health. Some clones in this sample may be carry-over from other donors' samples. The CDR3 nucleotides are TGCAGCGTTGACGGGAGCACAGATACGCAGTATTTT. It encodes CSVDGSTDTQYF.